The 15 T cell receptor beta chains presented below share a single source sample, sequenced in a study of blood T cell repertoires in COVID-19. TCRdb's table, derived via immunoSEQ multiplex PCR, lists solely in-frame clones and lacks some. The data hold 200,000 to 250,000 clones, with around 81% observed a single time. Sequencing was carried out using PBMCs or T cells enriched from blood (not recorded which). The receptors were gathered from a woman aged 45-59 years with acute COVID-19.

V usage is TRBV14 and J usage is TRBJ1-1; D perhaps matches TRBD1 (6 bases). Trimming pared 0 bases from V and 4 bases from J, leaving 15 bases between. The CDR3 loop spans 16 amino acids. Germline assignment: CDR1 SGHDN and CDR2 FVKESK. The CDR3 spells CASSQETGLLSTEAFF. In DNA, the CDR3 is TGTGCCAGCAGCCAAGAGACAGGACTCCTTAGCACTGAAGCTTTCTTT.

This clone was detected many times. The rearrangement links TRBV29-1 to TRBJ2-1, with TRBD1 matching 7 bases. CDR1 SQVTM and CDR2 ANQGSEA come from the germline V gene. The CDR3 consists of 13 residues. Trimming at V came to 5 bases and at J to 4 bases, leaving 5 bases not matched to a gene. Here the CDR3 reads CSVQGGRYNEQFF. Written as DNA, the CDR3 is TGCAGCGTTCAAGGGGGCAGGTACAATGAGCAGTTCTTC.

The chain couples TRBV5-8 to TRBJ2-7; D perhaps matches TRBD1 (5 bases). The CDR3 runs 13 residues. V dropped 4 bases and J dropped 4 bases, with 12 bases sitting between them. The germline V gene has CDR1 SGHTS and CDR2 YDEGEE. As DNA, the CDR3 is TGTGCCAGCAGCCGGCAGGGCCCATACGAGCAGTACTTC. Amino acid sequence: CASSRQGPYEQYF. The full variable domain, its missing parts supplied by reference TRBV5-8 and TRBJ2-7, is EAGVTQSPTHLIKTRGQQATLRCSPISGHTSVYWYQQALGLGLQFLLWYDEGEERNRGNFPPRFSGRQFPNYSSELNVNALELEDSALYLCASSRQGPYEQYFGPGTRLTVT.

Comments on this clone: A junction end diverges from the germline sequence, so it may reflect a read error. The CDR3 sequence: CASSLAVGSYNEQFF. As DNA, the CDR3 is TGTGCTAGCAGCTTAGCGGTGGGCAGTTACAATGAGCAGTTCTTC. V gene TRBV7-7 combines with J gene TRBJ2-1; D possibly corresponds to TRBD2 (6 bases). The germline gives CDR1 SSHAT, CDR2 FNYEAQ (reference sequence). This CDR3 region has 15 residues.

The CDR3 protein is CASSRGLATDTQYF. The CDR3 nucleotides read TGTGCCAGCAGCCGTGGACTAGCGACAGATACGCAGTATTTT. This chain connects TRBV7-2 to TRBJ2-3, with 9 bases that match TRBD2. V gave up 5 bases and J gave up 3 bases; unmatched junction bases: 3. The CDR3 runs to 14 residues. From germline, CDR1 is SGHTA and CDR2 FQGNSA.

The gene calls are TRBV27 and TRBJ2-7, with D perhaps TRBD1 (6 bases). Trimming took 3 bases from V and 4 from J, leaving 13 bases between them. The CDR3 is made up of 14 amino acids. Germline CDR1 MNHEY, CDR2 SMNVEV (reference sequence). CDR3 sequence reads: CASSLGRGNYEQYF. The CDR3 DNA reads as TGTGCCAGCAGTTTGGGCAGGGGTAATTACGAGCAGTACTTC.

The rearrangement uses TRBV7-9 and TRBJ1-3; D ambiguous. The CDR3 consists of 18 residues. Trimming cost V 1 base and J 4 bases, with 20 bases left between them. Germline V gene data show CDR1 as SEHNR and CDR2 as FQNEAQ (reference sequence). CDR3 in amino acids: CASSLVKYSSGIGNTIYF. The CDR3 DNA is TGTGCCAGCAGCTTAGTGAAGTACTCCTCGGGGATCGGAAACACCATATATTTT.

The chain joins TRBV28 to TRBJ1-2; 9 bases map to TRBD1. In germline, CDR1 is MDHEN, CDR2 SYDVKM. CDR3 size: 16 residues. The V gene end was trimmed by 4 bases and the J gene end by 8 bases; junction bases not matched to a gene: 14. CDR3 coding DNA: TGTGCCAGCAGTTCCGCAGCCGGGACAGGGAAGTCAGGCTACACCTTC. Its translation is CASSSAAGTGKSGYTF.

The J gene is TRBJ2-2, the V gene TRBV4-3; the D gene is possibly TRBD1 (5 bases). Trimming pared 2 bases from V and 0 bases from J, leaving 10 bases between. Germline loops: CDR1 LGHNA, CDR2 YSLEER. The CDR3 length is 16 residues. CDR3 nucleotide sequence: TGCGCCAGCAGCCAAAATACAGGATCGAACACCGGGGAGCTGTTTTTT. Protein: CASSQNTGSNTGELFF.

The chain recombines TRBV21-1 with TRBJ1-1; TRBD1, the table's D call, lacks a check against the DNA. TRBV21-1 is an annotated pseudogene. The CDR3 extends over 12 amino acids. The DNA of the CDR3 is TGTATTCCTAGGGGTCTGAACACTGAAGCTTTCTTT. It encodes CIPRGLNTEAFF.

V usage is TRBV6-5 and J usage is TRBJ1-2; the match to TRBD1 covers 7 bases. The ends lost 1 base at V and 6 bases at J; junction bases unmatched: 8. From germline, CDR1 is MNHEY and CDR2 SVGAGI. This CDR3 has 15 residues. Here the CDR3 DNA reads TGTGCCAGCAGTTACTTGAAACAGGGGTTCGATGGCTACACCTTC. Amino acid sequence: CASSYLKQGFDGYTF.

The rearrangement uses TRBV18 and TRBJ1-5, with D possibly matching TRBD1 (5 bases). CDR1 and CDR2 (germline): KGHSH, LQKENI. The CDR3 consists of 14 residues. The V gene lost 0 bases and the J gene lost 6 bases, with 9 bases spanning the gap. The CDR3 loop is CASSPPGGGQPQHF. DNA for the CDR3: TGTGCCAGCTCACCACCGGGGGGGGGTCAGCCCCAGCATTTT.

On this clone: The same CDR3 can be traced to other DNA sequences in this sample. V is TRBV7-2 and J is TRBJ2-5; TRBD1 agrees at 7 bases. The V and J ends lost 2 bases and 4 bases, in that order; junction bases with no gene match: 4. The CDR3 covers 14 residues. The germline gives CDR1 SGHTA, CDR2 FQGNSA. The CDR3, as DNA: TGTGCCAGCAGCTTACAACAGGGGTCAGAGACCCAGTACTTC. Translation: CASSLQQGSETQYF.

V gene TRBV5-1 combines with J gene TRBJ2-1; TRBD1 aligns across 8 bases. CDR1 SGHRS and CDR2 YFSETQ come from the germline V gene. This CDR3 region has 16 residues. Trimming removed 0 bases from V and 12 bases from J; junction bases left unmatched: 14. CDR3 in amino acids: CASSLVQGVVLLRQFF. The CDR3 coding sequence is TGCGCCAGCAGCTTGGTACAGGGGGTGGTTTTATTGCGGCAGTTCTTC.

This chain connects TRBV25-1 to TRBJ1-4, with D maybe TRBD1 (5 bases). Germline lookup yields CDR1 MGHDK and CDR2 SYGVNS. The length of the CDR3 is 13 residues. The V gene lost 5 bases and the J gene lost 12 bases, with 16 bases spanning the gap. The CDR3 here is CASSKDSSGELFF. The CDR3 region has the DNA TGTGCCAGCAGTAAAGACAGTTCTGGGGAACTGTTTTTT.